This T cell receptor (beta chain) was profiled in a study of blood T cell repertoires in COVID-19. The table came from immunoSEQ multiplex PCR; TCRdb's copy has only in-frame clones and leaves some out. In the table there are tens of thousands of clones, about 83% of which are singletons. Trimming at V came to 8 bases and at J to 4 bases, leaving 10 bases not matched to a gene. The CDR3 is made up of 15 amino acids. The germline CDR1 and CDR2 sequences are MDHEN and SYDVKM. Sequencing was performed on peripheral blood. The receptor comes from a human donor in a cohort sampled during active COVID-19. This rearrangement joins TRBV28 to TRBJ2-7; 11 bases match TRBD1. The CDR3 spells CASDSPGTGGYEQYF. CDR3 bases: TGTGCCAGCGACTCCCCCGGGACAGGGGGTTACGAGCAGTACTTC.